Below, 24 T cell receptor beta chains from the same sample are listed, as sequenced in a study of cytomegalovirus exposure and HLA in healthy donors. This PCR relied on a set of 60 Vbeta primers and 13 Jbeta primers. TCRdb's copy holds only in-frame clones and misses some; the assay was immunoSEQ multiplex PCR. The sample lists 110,000 to 150,000 clones; roughly 80% were seen once. The specimen was PBMCs. Receptors originate from a man between 40 and 49 years old in good health and CMV-seropositive.

The V gene is TRBV7-2, the J gene TRBJ2-2, with unresolved D. CDR3 length: 13 amino acids. Germline V lookup: CDR1 SGHTA, CDR2 FQGNSA. The V end lost 3 bases, the J end lost 4 bases, and 6 bases lay between the germline ends. CDR3 nucleotides: TGTGCCAGCAGCTTTCTGTTCACCGGGGAGCTGTTTTTT. Its protein is CASSFLFTGELFF. Filled out from reference TRBV7-2 and TRBJ2-2, the complete variable domain reads GAGVSQSPSNKVTEKGKDVELRCDPISGHTALYWYRQSLGQGLEFLIYFQGNSAPDKSGLPSDRFSAERTGGSVSTLTIQRTQQEDSAVYLCASSFLFTGELFFGEGSRLTVL.

The chain joins TRBV7-2 to TRBJ2-3, with D possibly TRBD1 on 6 matching bases. The V gene's germline CDR1 is SGHTA and CDR2 FQGNSA. V dropped 1 base and J dropped 3 bases, with 11 bases sitting between them. The CDR3 runs to 15 residues. CDR3 DNA: TGTGCCAGCAGCTTAGTGGGGGCGTCGACAGATACGCAGTATTTT. Encoded protein: CASSLVGASTDTQYF.

The rearrangement joins TRBV6-1 to TRBJ1-5; 9 bases agree with TRBD1. V lost 2 bases and J lost 8; bases outside the gene matches: 10. CDR3 size: 16 residues. Germline V gives CDR1 MNHNS, CDR2 SASEGT. In DNA, the CDR3 is TGTGCCAGCAGTGAAATAGGGACAGGGCCGTTTAAGCCCCAGCATTTT. Its protein product is CASSEIGTGPFKPQHF.

The chain is built from TRBV7-9 and TRBJ2-7; possible D gene TRBD2, 6 bases. Germline CDR1 SEHNR, CDR2 FQNEAQ (reference sequence). V lost 5 bases and J 6 bases, leaving 14 bases between the germline ends. The CDR3 contains 13 residues. CDR3 sequence (DNA): TGTGCCAGCAGCGACCGACTAGTCGGCGAGCAGTACTTC. Translating gives CASSDRLVGEQYF.

CDR3 sequence reads: CASSTGGGGAFF. The CDR3, as DNA: TGCGCCAGCAGCACGGGGGGCGGAGGGGCTTTCTTT. The chain uses TRBV5-1 and TRBJ1-1; TRBD1 is a possible D gene (6 bases). Trimming cost V 4 bases and J 11 bases, with 15 bases left between them. The CDR3 is 12 amino acids. The V gene's germline CDR1 is SGHRS and CDR2 YFSETQ.

The chain recombines TRBV5-3 with TRBJ2-5; 7 positions match TRBD2. TRBV5-3 carries the ORF label, with uncertain function. After removal of 4 bases from V and 5 bases from J, the junction contained 17 bases not matched to a gene. This CDR3 spans 17 amino acids. The CDR3 DNA reads TGTGCCAGAAGCCTTGGGAGTTGTCTAGCGGAGGATGAGACCCAGTACTTC. Translating it yields CARSLGSCLAEDETQYF.

The chain joins TRBV5-6 to TRBJ1-3, with TRBD1 identical over 7 bases. The CDR3 spans 16 residues. The junction had 16 bases not matched to a gene; V was cut back by 4 bases and J by 9 bases. CDR1 is SGHDT, CDR2 YYEEEE, per germline. CDR3: CASSPTPEGALGTIYF. CDR3 DNA: TGTGCCAGCAGCCCCACACCGGAGGGGGCCTTAGGCACCATATATTTT.

Only a few counts were recorded for this clone. The rearrangement joins TRBV2 to TRBJ1-5; D is unresolved. V lost 7 bases and J lost 6, with 10 bases in between. Germline CDR1 and CDR2: SNHLY and FYNNEI. The CDR3 spans 12 residues. CDR3 bases: TGTGCCAGCAAAACCGGCGGTCAGCCCCAGCATTTT. This codes for CASKTGGQPQHF.

Turning to this clone: Germline and junction disagree at one end, which may indicate a read error. The genes are TRBV7-9 and TRBJ1-1; D uncertain. Looked up from germline, CDR1 is SEHNR and CDR2 is FQNEAQ (reference sequence). The CDR3 length is 14 residues. CDR3: CSSSPGNPNTEAFF. CDR3 bases: TGTTCCAGCAGCCCCGGGAACCCGAACACTGAAGCTTTCTTT.

The chain uses TRBV5-4 and TRBJ1-3, with D maybe TRBD1 (5 bases). The germline V gene encodes CDR1 SGHNT and CDR2 YYREEE (reference sequence). The CDR3 loop spans 12 amino acids. V gave up 3 bases and J gave up 5 bases, with 6 bases separating them. The CDR3 protein is CASSSDRNTIYF. In DNA form, the CDR3 reads TGTGCCAGCAGCTCGGACAGAAACACCATATATTTT.

CDR3 nucleotides: TGTGCCGTCAAGAGGGGCGGGGATGAAGGCTACACCTTC. Amino acid sequence: CAVKRGGDEGYTF. This chain joins TRBV21-1 and TRBJ1-2. TRBV21-1 is described as a pseudogene. The CDR3 extends over 13 amino acids.

As to this clone: One end of the junction fails to match germline, which may point to a read error. This chain uses TRBV5-1 with TRBJ2-7; D unclear. Germline CDR1 and CDR2: SGHRS and YFSETQ. This CDR3 comprises 13 residues. Here the CDR3 reads CTSSETNIYEQYF. The CDR3 bases are TGCACCAGCAGTGAGACAAACATCTACGAGCAGTACTTC. The variable domain in full, with the rest retrieved from reference TRBV5-1 and TRBJ2-7, is KAGVTQTPRYLIKTRGQQVTLSCSPISGHRSVSWYQQTPGQGLQFLFEYFSETQRNKGNFPGRFSGRQFSNSRSEMNVSTLELGDSALYLCTSSETNIYEQYFGPGTRLTVT.

The V call is TRBV7-9, the J call TRBJ2-7; TRBD2 agrees at 11 bases. CDR1 and CDR2 (germline): SEHNR, FQNEAQ (reference sequence). V shed 2 bases and J 7 bases; nucleotides not matched to a gene: 4. The length of the CDR3 is 14 residues. The CDR3 region is CASSLTSGGKEQYF. CDR3 coding DNA: TGTGCCAGCAGCTTAACTAGCGGGGGAAAGGAGCAGTACTTC.

V and J are TRBV12-5 and TRBJ1-5; TRBD1 matches 9 bases. Trimming took 5 bases from V and 7 from J; bases not matched to a gene: 6. CDR3 length equals 14 residues. Germline V gene sequence: CDR1 LGHNT, CDR2 FRNRAP. The CDR3 region is CASGGGQGRQPQHF. CDR3 nucleotides: TGTGCTAGTGGTGGGGGACAGGGCCGACAGCCCCAGCATTTT.

This clone was detected only once. The V and J genes are TRBV19 and TRBJ2-2, with 9 bases aligning to TRBD1. CDR3 length: 13 amino acids. Germline-derived CDR1 and CDR2 are LNHDA and SQIVND (reference sequence). The V gene end was trimmed by 8 bases and the J gene end by 3 bases; junction bases not matched to a gene: 1. DNA of the CDR3: TGTGCCAGTGGGACAGGGTACACCGGGGAGCTGTTTTTT. Its protein product is CASGTGYTGELFF.

The CDR3 region is CASSLTGYAAFF. CDR3 DNA: TGTGCCAGCAGTTTGACGGGGTATGCAGCTTTCTTT. The J gene is TRBJ1-1, the V gene TRBV28; D remains ambiguous. There are 12 residues in the CDR3. CDR1 is MDHEN and CDR2 is SYDVKM in the germline V gene. Trimming removed 3 bases at V and 10 bases at J, with 12 bases between.

The rearrangement uses TRBV7-2 and TRBJ2-7, with a possible D match to TRBD1 (5 bases). Germline V CDR1 and CDR2: SGHTA, FQGNSA. The CDR3 is 13 amino acids. Trimming took off 3 bases at V and 3 bases at J, with 9 bases between the two ends. CDR3 DNA sequence: TGTGCCAGCAGCTTTCCAGGGATCTACGAGCAGTACTTC. Protein: CASSFPGIYEQYF.

This clone has more than one count but fewer than ten. The genes are TRBV5-6 and TRBJ2-6; 7 nucleotides agree with TRBD1. The CDR3 is made up of 17 amino acids. CDR1 is SGHDT and CDR2 is YYEEEE in the germline V gene. The ends lost 4 bases at V and 4 bases at J; junction bases unmatched: 11. CDR3 DNA: TGTGCCAGCAGCCTACGACAGGGATTGACCGGGGCCAACGTCCTGACTTTC. This sequence encodes CASSLRQGLTGANVLTF.

The chain carries TRBV5-1 and TRBJ2-7; TRBD2 matches 8 bases. The CDR3 length is 14 residues. V lost 4 bases to trimming and J lost 4 bases; unmatched junction nucleotides: 7. The germline V gene has CDR1 SGHRS and CDR2 YFSETQ. CDR3 bases: TGCGCCAGCAGCGTTACTAGCGGATCATACGAGCAGTACTTC. Amino acid sequence: CASSVTSGSYEQYF.

The chain uses TRBV12-5 and TRBJ2-2, with D perhaps matching TRBD1 (6 bases). The CDR3 sequence is 15 residues long. The V end was cut by 3 bases, the J end by 0 bases, with 8 bases between. Per germline, CDR1 LGHNT and CDR2 FRNRAP. The CDR3 nucleotides are TGTGCTAGTGGTTTCACAGGGCCGAACACCGGGGAGCTGTTTTTT. It translates to CASGFTGPNTGELFF.

V usage is TRBV5-1 and J usage is TRBJ2-7; 8 nucleotides align to TRBD1. Germline V CDR1 and CDR2: SGHRS, YFSETQ. V lost 1 base to trimming and J lost 0 bases; unmatched junction nucleotides: 3. The CDR3 consists of 15 residues. The CDR3 region has the DNA TGCGCCAGCAGCTTGCGTACAGGGGGCTCCTACGAGCAGTACTTC. This codes for CASSLRTGGSYEQYF.

This chain uses TRBV7-2 with TRBJ2-3, with a possible D match to TRBD2 (7 bases). Germline CDR1 SGHTA, CDR2 FQGNSA. The CDR3 totals 17 residues. V was pared by 5 bases and J by 2 bases, with 20 bases between. CDR3 protein: CASSRTIRRGHTDTQYF. The DNA of the CDR3 is TGTGCCAGCAGCCGTACGATCCGGCGGGGGCACACAGATACGCAGTATTTT.

The chain recombines TRBV7-8 with TRBJ2-1; no firm D call. Trimming removed 5 bases at V and 3 bases at J, with 17 bases between. Germline V gene data show CDR1 as SGHVS and CDR2 as FQNEAQ. This CDR3 is 16 amino acids long. CDR3 coding DNA: TGTGCCAGCAGCCCTACCCTGAGAATCGACTACAATGAGCAGTTCTTC. It encodes CASSPTLRIDYNEQFF.

This chain connects TRBV30 to TRBJ2-7; weak D call: TRBD1 (5 bases). The CDR3 is 14 residues long. In germline, CDR1 is GTSNPN, CDR2 SVGIG (reference sequence). V was shortened by 5 bases and J by 6 bases, with 20 bases between the two germline ends. The CDR3 is CAWQGVERGGEQYF. The CDR3 DNA follows: TGTGCCTGGCAAGGGGTGGAAAGGGGTGGCGAGCAGTACTTC.